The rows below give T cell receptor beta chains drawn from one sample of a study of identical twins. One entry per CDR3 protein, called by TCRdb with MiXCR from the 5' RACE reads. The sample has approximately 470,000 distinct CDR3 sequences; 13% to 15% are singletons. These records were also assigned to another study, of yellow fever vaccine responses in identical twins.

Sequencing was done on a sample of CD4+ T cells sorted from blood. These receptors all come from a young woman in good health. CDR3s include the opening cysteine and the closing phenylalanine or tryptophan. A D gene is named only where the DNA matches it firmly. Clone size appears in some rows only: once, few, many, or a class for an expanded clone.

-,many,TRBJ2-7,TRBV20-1,CSARSTGSHLAHYEQYF,TGCAGTGCTAGAAGTACGGGGTCCCACCTAGCGCACTACGAGCAGTACTTC
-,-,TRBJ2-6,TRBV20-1,CSASGGTGANVLTF,TGCAGTGCTTCGGGGGGCACTGGGGCCAACGTCCTGACTTTC
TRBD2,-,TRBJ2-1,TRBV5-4,CASSARLASGNNEQFF,TGTGCCAGCAGCGCCCGTCTGGCTAGCGGGAACAATGAGCAGTTCTTC
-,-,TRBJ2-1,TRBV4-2,CASSQDRSPNRPNNEQFF,TGTGCCAGCAGCCAAGATCGAAGTCCGAACAGGCCGAATAATGAGCAGTTCTTC
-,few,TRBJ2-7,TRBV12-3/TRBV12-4,CASSPDGLREQYF,TGTGCCAGCAGTCCAGACGGGTTACGAGAGCAGTACTTC
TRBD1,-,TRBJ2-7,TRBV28,CAGRDSISYEQYF,TGTGCCGGCCGGGACAGTATCTCCTACGAGCAGTACTTC
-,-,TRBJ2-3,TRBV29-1,CSAEDHRAADTQYF,TGCAGCGCCGAGGATCACAGGGCGGCAGATACGCAGTATTTT
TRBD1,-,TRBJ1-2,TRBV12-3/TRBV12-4,CASSLGGDRGSGYTF,TGTGCCAGCAGTTTAGGGGGGGACAGGGGATCCGGCTACACCTTC
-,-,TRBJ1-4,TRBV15,CATSRDLTASNEKLFF,TGTGCCACCAGCAGAGATTTGACAGCCTCTAATGAAAAACTGTTTTTT
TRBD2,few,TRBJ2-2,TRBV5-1,CASSPVAGIPGELFF,TGCGCCAGCAGCCCGGTAGCGGGGATACCGGGGGAGCTGTTTTTT
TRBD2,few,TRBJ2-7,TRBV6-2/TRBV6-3,CASSGGRRVYEQYF,TGTGCCAGCAGCGGCGGGAGGAGGGTCTACGAGCAGTACTTC
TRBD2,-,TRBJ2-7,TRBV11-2,CASSARLAGGPQNHYEQYF,TGTGCCAGCAGCGCACGCCTAGCGGGGGGGCCGCAAAACCACTACGAGCAGTACTTC
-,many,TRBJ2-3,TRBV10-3,CAIRQGPPRTDTQYF,TGTGCCATCAGACAGGGACCACCCCGCACAGATACGCAGTATTTT
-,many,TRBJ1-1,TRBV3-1,CASSQDLLNTEAFF,TGTGCCAGCAGCCAAGATCTGCTGAACACTGAAGCTTTCTTT
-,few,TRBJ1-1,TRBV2,CASSVGEAFF,TGTGCCAGCAGTGTTGGTGAAGCTTTCTTT
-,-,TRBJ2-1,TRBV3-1,CASSPRPWASHNEQFF,TGTGCCAGCAGCCCCCGGCCCTGGGCCTCCCACAATGAGCAGTTCTTC
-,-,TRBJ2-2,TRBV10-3,CAISDYENTGELFF,TGTGCCATCAGTGATTATGAGAACACCGGGGAGCTGTTTTTT
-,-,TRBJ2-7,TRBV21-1,CASSKGVRSYEQYF,TGTGCCAGCAGCAAAGGAGTCCGTTCCTACGAGCAGTACTTC
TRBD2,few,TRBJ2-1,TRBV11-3,CASSLTLAGGPDEQFF,TGTGCCAGCAGCTTGACATTAGCGGGGGGGCCCGATGAGCAGTTCTTC
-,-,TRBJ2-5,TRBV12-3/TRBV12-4,CASSRRLPNPKTQYF,TGTGCCAGCAGTCGGAGGTTACCTAACCCTAAGACCCAGTACTTC
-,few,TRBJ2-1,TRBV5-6,CASSLGRVGYNEQFF,TGTGCCAGCAGCTTGGGGCGGGTCGGTTACAATGAGCAGTTCTTC
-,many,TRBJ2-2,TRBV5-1,CASSLASTAYTGELFF,TGCGCCAGCAGCTTGGCCTCGACAGCTTACACCGGGGAGCTGTTTTTT
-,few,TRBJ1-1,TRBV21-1,CASTRSDEDTEAFF,TGTGCCAGCACCCGATCGGACGAGGACACTGAAGCTTTCTTT
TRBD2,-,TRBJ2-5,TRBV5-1,CASRYTLAGRNQETQYF,TGCGCCAGCAGATACACATTAGCGGGGAGAAACCAAGAGACCCAGTACTTC
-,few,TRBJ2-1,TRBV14,CASSQDLFYNEQFF,TGTGCCAGCAGCCAAGATCTTTTCTACAATGAGCAGTTCTTC
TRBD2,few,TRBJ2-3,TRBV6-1,CASSPRWPAGRDTQYF,TGTGCCAGCAGCCCGCGTTGGCCAGCGGGAAGAGATACGCAGTATTTT
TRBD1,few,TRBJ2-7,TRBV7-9,CASRPTGGSSYEQYF,TGTGCCAGCAGACCGACAGGGGGAAGCTCCTACGAGCAGTACTTC
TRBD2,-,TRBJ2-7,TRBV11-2,CASSPGLAGYEQYF,TGTGCCAGCAGCCCGGGACTAGCGGGTTACGAGCAGTACTTC
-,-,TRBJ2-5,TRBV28,CASTNLGLSGETQYF,TGTGCCAGCACCAACCTGGGACTCTCCGGGGAGACCCAGTACTTC
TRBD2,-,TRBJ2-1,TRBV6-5,CASSLQRGSYNEQFF,TGTGCCAGCAGTCTACAGCGGGGATCCTACAATGAGCAGTTCTTC
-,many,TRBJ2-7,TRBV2,CASSEVNEQYF,TGTGCCAGCAGTGAGGTTAACGAGCAGTACTTC
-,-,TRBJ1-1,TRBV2,CASSERVQNTEAFF,TGTGCCAGCAGTGAAAGGGTGCAGAACACTGAAGCTTTCTTT
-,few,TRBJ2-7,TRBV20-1,CSAPLRASSYEQYF,TGCAGTGCTCCTCTCCGGGCGTCCTCCTACGAGCAGTACTTC
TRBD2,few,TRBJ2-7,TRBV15,CATSRGNGRGGHEQYF,TGTGCCACCAGCAGAGGTAACGGGAGGGGAGGACACGAGCAGTACTTC
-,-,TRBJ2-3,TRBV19,CASSIGREVSADTQYF,TGTGCCAGTAGTATAGGGCGCGAGGTTAGCGCAGATACGCAGTATTTT
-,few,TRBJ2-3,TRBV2,CASSAQTGSADTQYF,TGTGCCAGCAGTGCTCAAACAGGGAGCGCAGATACGCAGTATTTT
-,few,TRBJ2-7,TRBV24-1,CATSPFKESYEQYF,TGTGCCACCAGTCCCTTCAAGGAATCCTACGAGCAGTACTTC
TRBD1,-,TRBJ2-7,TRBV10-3,CAIRGGSLTGSYEQYF,TGTGCCATCAGAGGGGGCTCTCTTACTGGCTCCTACGAGCAGTACTTC
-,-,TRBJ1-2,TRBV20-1,CSARDFSGNYGYTF,TGCAGTGCTAGAGATTTTTCAGGGAACTATGGCTACACCTTC
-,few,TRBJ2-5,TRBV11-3,CASSWTAVETQYF,TGTGCCAGCAGTTGGACCGCGGTGGAGACCCAGTACTTC
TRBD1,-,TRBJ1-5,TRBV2,CASRRTGDSNQPQHF,TGTGCCAGCAGAAGGACAGGGGATAGCAATCAGCCCCAGCATTTT
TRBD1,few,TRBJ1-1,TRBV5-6,CASSSPTGLTTEAFF,TGTGCCAGCAGCTCCCCGACAGGGCTTACGACTGAAGCTTTCTTT
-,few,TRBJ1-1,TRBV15,CATSRPNFGEAFF,TGTGCCACCAGCAGGCCAAACTTTGGCGAAGCTTTCTTT
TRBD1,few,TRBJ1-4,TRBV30,CAWATGAVGEKLFF,TGTGCCTGGGCTACAGGGGCGGTTGGGGAAAAACTGTTTTTT
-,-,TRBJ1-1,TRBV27,CASSLWAGETEAFF,TGTGCCAGCAGTTTATGGGCAGGGGAGACTGAAGCTTTCTTT
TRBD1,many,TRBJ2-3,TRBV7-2,CASSVGTGYTDTQYF,TGTGCCAGCAGCGTCGGGACAGGGTACACAGATACGCAGTATTTT
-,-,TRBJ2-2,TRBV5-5,CASSLAPRSGTGELFF,TGTGCCAGCAGCTTGGCCCCCCGATCGGGCACCGGGGAGCTGTTTTTT
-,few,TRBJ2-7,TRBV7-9,CASSLASTGQYF,TGTGCCAGCAGCTTAGCGTCGACAGGGCAGTACTTC
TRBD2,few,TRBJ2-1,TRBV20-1,CSARPTAGRYNEQFF,TGCAGTGCTAGACCAACCGCCGGGAGGTACAATGAGCAGTTCTTC
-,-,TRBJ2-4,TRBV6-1,CASTAQLDKNIQYF,TGTGCCAGCACTGCCCAGCTAGACAAAAACATTCAGTACTTC
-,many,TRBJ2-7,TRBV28,CASSLAPYEQYF,TGTGCCAGCAGTTTAGCTCCATACGAGCAGTACTTC
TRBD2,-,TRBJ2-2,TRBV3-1,CASSQDRASGRFNGELFF,TGTGCCAGCAGCCAAGATCGGGCTAGCGGGAGATTCAACGGGGAGCTGTTTTTT
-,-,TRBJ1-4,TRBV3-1,CASSPQGWNEKLFF,TGTGCCAGCAGCCCACAGGGATGGAATGAAAAACTGTTTTTT
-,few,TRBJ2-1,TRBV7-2,CASSLATGVYNEQFF,TGTGCCAGCAGCTTAGCGACAGGAGTTTACAATGAGCAGTTCTTC
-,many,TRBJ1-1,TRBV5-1,CASSLSIPSGTNTEAFF,TGCGCCAGCAGCTTGTCAATTCCGTCAGGGACCAACACTGAAGCTTTCTTT
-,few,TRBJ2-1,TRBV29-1,CSVEGSRENYNEQFF,TGCAGCGTTGAGGGGTCCAGGGAGAACTACAATGAGCAGTTCTTC